The T cell receptor (beta chain) described here comes from a study of cytomegalovirus exposure and HLA in healthy donors. Findings and caveats of the study: An analysis done earlier found most TCR beta V segments productive about 87% or about 30% of the time.

Primers included in the PCR were 60 Vbeta and 13 Jbeta primers. Libraries were prepared by immunoSEQ multiplex PCR; TCRdb keeps only in-frame clonotypes and omits some of them. The table shows about 83,000 clones, with roughly 76% occurring only once. This CDR3 is built from 14 residues. V was clipped by 8 bases and J by 2 bases, with 15 bases between them. CDR1 SNHLY and CDR2 FYNNEI come from the germline V gene. On this clone itself: Antigen unknown.

This TCR was sampled from a woman in her twenties or thirties in good health and CMV-seronegative. Sequencing was carried out using PBMCs. The gene calls are TRBV2 and TRBJ2-5; possible D gene TRBD1, 6 bases. CDR3 bases: TGTGCCAGCTCGGAACAGGGTGCGCAAGAGACCCAGTACTTC. It translates to CASSEQGAQETQYF.